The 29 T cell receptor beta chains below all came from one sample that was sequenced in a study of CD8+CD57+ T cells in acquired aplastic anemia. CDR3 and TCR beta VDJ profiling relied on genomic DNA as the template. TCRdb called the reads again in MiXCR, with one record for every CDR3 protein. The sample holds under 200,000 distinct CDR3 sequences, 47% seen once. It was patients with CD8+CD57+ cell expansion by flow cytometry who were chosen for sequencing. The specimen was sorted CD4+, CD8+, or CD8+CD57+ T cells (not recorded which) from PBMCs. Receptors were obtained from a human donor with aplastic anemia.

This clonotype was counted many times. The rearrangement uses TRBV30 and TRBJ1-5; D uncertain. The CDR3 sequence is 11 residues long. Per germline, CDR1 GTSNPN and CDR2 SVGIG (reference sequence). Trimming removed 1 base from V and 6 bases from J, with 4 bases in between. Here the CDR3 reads CAWSDGQPQHF. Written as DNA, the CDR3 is TGTGCCTGGAGTGATGGTCAGCCCCAGCATTTT.

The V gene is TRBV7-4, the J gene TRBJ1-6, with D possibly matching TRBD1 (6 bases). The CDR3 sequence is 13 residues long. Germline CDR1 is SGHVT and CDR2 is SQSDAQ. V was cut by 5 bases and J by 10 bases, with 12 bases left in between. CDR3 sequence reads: CASSRGEGSPLHF. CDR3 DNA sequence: TGTGCCAGCAGCAGGGGGGAAGGATCACCCCTCCACTTT. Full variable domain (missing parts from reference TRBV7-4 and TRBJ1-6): GAGVSQSPRYKVAKRGRDVALRCDSISGHVTLYWYRQTLGQGSEVLTYSQSDAQRDKSGRPSGRFSAERPERSVSTLKIQRTEQGDSAVYLCASSRGEGSPLHFGNGTRLTVT.

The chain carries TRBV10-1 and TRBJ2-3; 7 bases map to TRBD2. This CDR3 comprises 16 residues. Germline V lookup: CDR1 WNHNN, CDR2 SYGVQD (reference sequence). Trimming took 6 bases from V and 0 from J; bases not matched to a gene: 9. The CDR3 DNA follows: TGCGCCAGCAGCCTTGGAGGCGGGGGAAGCACAGATACGCAGTATTTT. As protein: CASSLGGGGSTDTQYF.

The CDR3 is CSALAGKGTDTQYF. Here the CDR3 DNA reads TGCAGTGCTCTAGCGGGGAAGGGAACAGATACGCAGTATTTT. V gene TRBV20-1 combines with J gene TRBJ2-3, with TRBD2 identical over 9 bases. This CDR3 contains 14 residues. In germline, CDR1 is DFQATT, CDR2 SNEGSKA (reference sequence). Trimming removed 5 bases from V and 3 bases from J; junction bases left unmatched: 6.

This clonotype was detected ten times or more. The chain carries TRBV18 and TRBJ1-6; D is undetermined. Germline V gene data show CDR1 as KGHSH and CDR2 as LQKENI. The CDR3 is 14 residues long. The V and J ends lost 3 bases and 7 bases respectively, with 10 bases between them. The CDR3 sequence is CASSPEAENSPLHF. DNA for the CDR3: TGTGCCAGCTCACCGGAGGCGGAAAATTCACCCCTCCACTTT.

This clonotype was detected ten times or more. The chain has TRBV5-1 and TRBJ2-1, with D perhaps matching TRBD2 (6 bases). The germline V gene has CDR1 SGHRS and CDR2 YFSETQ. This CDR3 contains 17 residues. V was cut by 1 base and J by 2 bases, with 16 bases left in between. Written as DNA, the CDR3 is TGCGCCAGCAGCTTGTGGAGGGCTGGGCTAACCTACAATGAGCAGTTCTTC. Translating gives CASSLWRAGLTYNEQFF.

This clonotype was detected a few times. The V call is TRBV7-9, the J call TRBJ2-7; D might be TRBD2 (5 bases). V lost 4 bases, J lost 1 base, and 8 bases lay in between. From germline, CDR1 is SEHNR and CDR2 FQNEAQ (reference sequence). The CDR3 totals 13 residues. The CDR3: CASSSGFSYEQYF. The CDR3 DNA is TGTGCCAGCAGCTCGGGATTTTCCTACGAGCAGTACTTC.

CDR3 sequence (DNA): TGTGCTAGTGGTCTTGGCATTGGGAAAAACATTCAGTACTTC. Protein: CASGLGIGKNIQYF. The V call is TRBV12-5, the J call TRBJ2-4, with D uncertain. V lost 5 bases and J lost 4, with 12 bases in between. The length of the CDR3 is 14 residues. The germline V gene encodes CDR1 LGHNT and CDR2 FRNRAP.

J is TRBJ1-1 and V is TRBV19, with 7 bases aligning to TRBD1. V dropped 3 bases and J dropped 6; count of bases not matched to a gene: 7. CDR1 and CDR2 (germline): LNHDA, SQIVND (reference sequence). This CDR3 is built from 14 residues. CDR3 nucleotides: TGTGCCAGTAGTATCCAGGGGGGTGTTGCTGAAGCTTTCTTT. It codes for CASSIQGGVAEAFF.

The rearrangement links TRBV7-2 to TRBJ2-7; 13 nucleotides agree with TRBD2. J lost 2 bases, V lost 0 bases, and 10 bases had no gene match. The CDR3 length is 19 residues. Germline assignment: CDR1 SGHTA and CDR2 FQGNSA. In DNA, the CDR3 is TGTGCCAGCAGCTTAGCGCATAGGACTAGCGGGGGTACTCCCTACGAGCAGTACTTC. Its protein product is CASSLAHRTSGGTPYEQYF.

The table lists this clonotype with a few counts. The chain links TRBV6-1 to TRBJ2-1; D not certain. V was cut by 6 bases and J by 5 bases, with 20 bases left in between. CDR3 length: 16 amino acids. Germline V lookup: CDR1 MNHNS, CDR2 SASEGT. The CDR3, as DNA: TGTGCCAGCAGCCCTTTAACCTTGGCCAGACACAATGAGCAGTTCTTC. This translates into CASSPLTLARHNEQFF.

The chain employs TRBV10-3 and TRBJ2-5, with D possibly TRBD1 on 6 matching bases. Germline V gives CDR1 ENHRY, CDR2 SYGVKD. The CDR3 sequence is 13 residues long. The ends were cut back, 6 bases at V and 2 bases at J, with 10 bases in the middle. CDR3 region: CAISPGTQETQYF. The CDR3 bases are TGTGCCATCAGCCCCGGGACACAAGAGACCCAGTACTTC.

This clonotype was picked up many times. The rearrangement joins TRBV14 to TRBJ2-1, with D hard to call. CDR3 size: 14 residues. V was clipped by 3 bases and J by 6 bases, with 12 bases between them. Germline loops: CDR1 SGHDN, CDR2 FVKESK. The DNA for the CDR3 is TGTGCCAGCAGCCAGATTTACGGCAGCAATGAGCAGTTCTTC. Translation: CASSQIYGSNEQFF.

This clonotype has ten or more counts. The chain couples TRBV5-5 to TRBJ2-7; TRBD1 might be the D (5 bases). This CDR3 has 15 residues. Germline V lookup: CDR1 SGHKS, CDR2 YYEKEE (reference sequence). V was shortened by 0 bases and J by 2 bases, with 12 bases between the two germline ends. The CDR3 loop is CASSLGQGSTYEQYF. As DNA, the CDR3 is TGTGCCAGCAGCTTGGGGCAGGGATCCACCTACGAGCAGTACTTC.

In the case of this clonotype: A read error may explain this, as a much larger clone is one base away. The CDR3 region has the DNA TGTGCCTGGACTAGCGGCCCGCCGAGATACGATCAGTACTTC. The encoded protein is CAWTSGPPRYDQYF. The rearrangement uses TRBV30 and TRBJ2-7; 7 bases map to TRBD2. CDR3 length: 14 amino acids. Looked up from germline, CDR1 is GTSNPN and CDR2 is SVGIG (reference sequence).

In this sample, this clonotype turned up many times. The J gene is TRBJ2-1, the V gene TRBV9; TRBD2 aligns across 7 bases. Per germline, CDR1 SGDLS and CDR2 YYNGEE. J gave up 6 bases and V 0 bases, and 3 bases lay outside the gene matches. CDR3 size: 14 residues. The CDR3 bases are TGTGCCAGCAGCGTAGGTCCTAGCGGCAATGAGCAGTTCTTC. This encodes CASSVGPSGNEQFF.

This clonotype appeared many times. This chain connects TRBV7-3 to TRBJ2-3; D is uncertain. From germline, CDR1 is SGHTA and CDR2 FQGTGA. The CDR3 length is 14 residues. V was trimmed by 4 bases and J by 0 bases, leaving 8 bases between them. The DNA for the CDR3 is TGTGCCAGCAGCTCCCTCCCCAGCACAGATACGCAGTATTTT. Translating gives CASSSLPSTDTQYF.

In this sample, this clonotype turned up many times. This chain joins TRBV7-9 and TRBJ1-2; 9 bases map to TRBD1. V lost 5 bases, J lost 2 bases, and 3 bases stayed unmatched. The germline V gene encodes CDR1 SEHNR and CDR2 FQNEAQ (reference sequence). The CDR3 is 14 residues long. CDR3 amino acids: CASSPGQGNYGYTF. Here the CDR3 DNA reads TGTGCCAGCAGCCCCGGACAGGGGAACTATGGCTACACCTTC.

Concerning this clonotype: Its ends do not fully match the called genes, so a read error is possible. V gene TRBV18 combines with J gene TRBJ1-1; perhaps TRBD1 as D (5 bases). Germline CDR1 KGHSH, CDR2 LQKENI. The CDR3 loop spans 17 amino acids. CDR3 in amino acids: CASSPTDYRQRNTEASF. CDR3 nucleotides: TGTGCCAGCTCACCAACCGACTACAGACAGAGGAACACTGAAGCTTCCTTT.

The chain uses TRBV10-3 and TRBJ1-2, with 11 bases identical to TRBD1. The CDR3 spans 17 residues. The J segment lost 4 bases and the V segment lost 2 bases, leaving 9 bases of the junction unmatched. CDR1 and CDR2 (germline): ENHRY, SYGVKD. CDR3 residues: CAISEGPTGTGGYGYTF. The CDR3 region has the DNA TGTGCCATCAGTGAGGGGCCTACCGGGACAGGGGGCTATGGCTACACCTTC.

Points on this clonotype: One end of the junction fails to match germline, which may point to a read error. The CDR3 sequence: CALPSTLANYGYTF. CDR3 bases: TGCGCTCTTCCTTCCACTCTAGCTAACTATGGCTACACCTTC. The chain has TRBV2 and TRBJ1-2; D is unclear. Germline V gene data show CDR1 as SNHLY and CDR2 as FYNNEI. CDR3 length: 14 amino acids.

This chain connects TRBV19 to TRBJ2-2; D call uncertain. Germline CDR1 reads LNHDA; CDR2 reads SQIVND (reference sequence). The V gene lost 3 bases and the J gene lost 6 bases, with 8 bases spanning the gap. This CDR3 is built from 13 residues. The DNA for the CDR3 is TGTGCCAGTAGTATTTCTTGGCCCGGGGAGCTGTTTTTT. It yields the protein CASSISWPGELFF.

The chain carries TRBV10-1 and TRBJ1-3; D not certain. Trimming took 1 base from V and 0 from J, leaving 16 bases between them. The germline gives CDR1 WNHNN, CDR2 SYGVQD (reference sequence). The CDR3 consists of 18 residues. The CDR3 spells CASSEFQCPLLSGNTIYF. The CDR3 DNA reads TGCGCCAGCAGTGAGTTCCAATGTCCCCTTCTCTCTGGAAACACCATATATTTT.

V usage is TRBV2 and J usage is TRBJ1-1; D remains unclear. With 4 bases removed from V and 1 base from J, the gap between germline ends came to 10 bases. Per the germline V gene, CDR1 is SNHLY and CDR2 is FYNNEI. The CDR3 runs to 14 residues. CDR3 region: CASSVQEKNTEAFF. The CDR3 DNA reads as TGTGCCAGCAGTGTCCAGGAGAAGAACACTGAAGCTTTCTTT.

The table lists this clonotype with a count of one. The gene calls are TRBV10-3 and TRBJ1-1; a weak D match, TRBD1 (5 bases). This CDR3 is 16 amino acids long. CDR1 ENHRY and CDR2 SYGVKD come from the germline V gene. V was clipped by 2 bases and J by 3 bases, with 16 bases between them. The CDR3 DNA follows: TGTGCCATCAGTGAGGTCTTAGGAGGGGCGTACACTGAAGCTTTCTTT. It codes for CAISEVLGGAYTEAFF.

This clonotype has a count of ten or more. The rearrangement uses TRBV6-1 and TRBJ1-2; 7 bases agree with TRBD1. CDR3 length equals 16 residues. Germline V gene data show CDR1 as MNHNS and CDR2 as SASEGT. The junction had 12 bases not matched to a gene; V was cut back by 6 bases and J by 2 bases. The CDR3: CASSRDAGQANYGYTF. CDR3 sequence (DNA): TGTGCCAGCAGCCGGGACGCCGGACAGGCGAACTATGGCTACACCTTC.

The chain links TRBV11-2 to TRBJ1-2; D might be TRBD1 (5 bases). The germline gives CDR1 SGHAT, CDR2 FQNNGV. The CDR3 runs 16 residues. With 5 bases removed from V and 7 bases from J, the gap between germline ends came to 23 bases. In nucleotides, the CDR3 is TGTGCCAGCAGCCCCCTAAGAGGGGAGTTCGGAGGTGGCTACACCTTC. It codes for CASSPLRGEFGGGYTF.

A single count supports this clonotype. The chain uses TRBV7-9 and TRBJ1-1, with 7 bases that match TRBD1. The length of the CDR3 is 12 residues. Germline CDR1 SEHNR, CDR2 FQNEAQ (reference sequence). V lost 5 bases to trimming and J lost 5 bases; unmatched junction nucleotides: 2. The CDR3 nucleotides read TGTGCCAGCAGCCGCAGGGGGACTGAAGCTTTCTTT. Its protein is CASSRRGTEAFF.

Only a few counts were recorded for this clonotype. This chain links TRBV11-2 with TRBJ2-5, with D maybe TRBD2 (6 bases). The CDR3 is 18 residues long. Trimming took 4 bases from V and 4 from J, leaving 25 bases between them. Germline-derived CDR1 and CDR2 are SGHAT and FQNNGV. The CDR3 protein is CASSSGRRGSLLGETQYF. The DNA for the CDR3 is TGTGCCAGCAGCTCCGGAAGGCGGGGCTCCCTCTTGGGAGAGACCCAGTACTTC.